Below, 25 T cell receptor beta chains from the same sample are listed, as sequenced in a study of cytomegalovirus exposure and HLA in healthy donors. Amplification used 60 Vbeta primers and 13 Jbeta primers. Clones were read by immunoSEQ multiplex PCR, and TCRdb kept only the in-frame ones, dropping some. Of around 170,000 clones in the sample, over 60% are singletons; the top ten hold about 1.6%. Sequenced material: PBMCs. These receptors all come from a girl aged 10-17 years in good health and CMV-seronegative.

This clone was recorded once. The chain combines TRBV5-1 with TRBJ2-1; D may be TRBD2 (8 bases). The CDR3 totals 15 residues. V dropped 4 bases and J dropped 4 bases, with 15 bases sitting between them. Per the germline V gene, CDR1 is SGHRS and CDR2 is YFSETQ. CDR3 residues: CASSREGQTYNEQFF. Here the CDR3 DNA reads TGCGCCAGCAGCCGGGAGGGACAGACATACAATGAGCAGTTCTTC.

The rearrangement links TRBV6-6 to TRBJ1-5, with 7 bases matching TRBD1. CDR1 MNHNY and CDR2 SVGAGI come from the germline V gene (reference sequence). Trimming removed 8 bases from V and 2 bases from J; junction bases left unmatched: 6. This CDR3 is 14 amino acids long. CDR3 loop: CASSYDRGNQPQHF. As DNA, the CDR3 is TGTGCCAGCTCCTACGACAGGGGCAATCAGCCCCAGCATTTT.

This clone came up once. The V call is TRBV9, the J call TRBJ1-1, with D perhaps TRBD1 (5 bases). V lost 3 bases and J lost 8, with 11 bases in between. Germline-derived CDR1 and CDR2 are SGDLS and YYNGEE. CDR3 length equals 12 residues. CDR3 nucleotide sequence: TGTGCCAGCAGCGCGGGGGGGTCCGAAGCTTTCTTT. This encodes CASSAGGSEAFF. Complete variable domain (other parts from reference TRBV9 and TRBJ1-1): DSGVTQTPKHLITATGQRVTLRCSPRSGDLSVYWYQQSLDQGLQFLIQYYNGEERAKGNILERFSAQQFPDLHSELNLSSLELGDSALYFCASSAGGSEAFFGQGTRLTVV.

The chain is built from TRBV6-1 and TRBJ1-2; D unclear. This CDR3 is 13 amino acids long. The germline V gene has CDR1 MNHNS and CDR2 SASEGT. Trimming stripped 4 bases from V and 4 bases from J, with 10 bases between. CDR3 sequence (DNA): TGTGCCAGCAGTGTGAGGCAGCTCTATGGCTACACCTTC. Translation: CASSVRQLYGYTF.

The chain is built from TRBV5-1 and TRBJ1-5, with D possibly TRBD1 on 5 matching bases. Germline lookup yields CDR1 SGHRS and CDR2 YFSETQ. V lost 0 bases and J lost 8, with 12 bases in between. The CDR3 runs to 14 residues. As DNA, the CDR3 is TGCGCCAGCAGCTTGGGGCAGGGTAAGGAGCCCCAGCATTTT. Its translation: CASSLGQGKEPQHF.

The chain recombines TRBV5-1 with TRBJ2-3, with 11 nucleotides matching TRBD2. The CDR3 runs to 16 residues. Germline V gives CDR1 SGHRS, CDR2 YFSETQ. The junction had 5 bases not matched to a gene; V was cut back by 5 bases and J by 0 bases. CDR3 in DNA: TGCGCCAGCAGGGCTAGCGGGGGGCTTAGCACAGATACGCAGTATTTT. Translation: CASRASGGLSTDTQYF.

V usage is TRBV18 and J usage is TRBJ1-1; a weak D match, TRBD1 (5 bases). Trimming took off 3 bases at V and 8 bases at J, with 19 bases between the two ends. The CDR3 loop spans 15 amino acids. Germline V gives CDR1 KGHSH, CDR2 LQKENI. CDR3 protein: CASSPQRGGAEEAFF. CDR3 bases: TGTGCCAGCTCACCCCAAAGGGGCGGTGCGGAAGAAGCTTTCTTT.

The rearrangement joins TRBV2 to TRBJ2-5; the D gene is possibly TRBD1 (6 bases). V lost 6 bases, J lost 4 bases, and 9 bases lay in between. The CDR3 totals 12 residues. Germline CDR1 reads SNHLY; CDR2 reads FYNNEI. CDR3 DNA sequence: TGTGCCAGCAGAGGGGGTCCAGAGACCCAGTACTTC. Encoded protein: CASRGGPETQYF.

This clone was recorded only once. The chain couples TRBV5-1 to TRBJ2-1; TRBD1 matches at 10 bases. Germline trimming cut 7 bases from V and 7 bases from J; bases unmatched to any gene: 8. Germline CDR1 and CDR2: SGHRS and YFSETQ. The CDR3 contains 14 residues. Here the CDR3 reads CASYRGQGENEQFF. The CDR3 DNA follows: TGCGCCAGCTATAGAGGACAGGGGGAGAATGAGCAGTTCTTC.

This chain connects TRBV6-1 to TRBJ1-5; 7 bases match TRBD1. V lost 1 base to trimming and J lost 5 bases; unmatched junction nucleotides: 14. The CDR3 runs to 18 residues. From germline, CDR1 is MNHNS and CDR2 SASEGT. Here the CDR3 DNA reads TGTGCCAGCAGTGAAGGGGCTCTAACAGGGGTGAGGGATCAGCCCCAGCATTTT. Translation: CASSEGALTGVRDQPQHF.

The chain joins TRBV27 to TRBJ1-1; TRBD1 might be the D (6 bases). V was shortened by 5 bases and J by 1 base, with 14 bases between the two germline ends. In germline, CDR1 is MNHEY, CDR2 SMNVEV (reference sequence). The CDR3 is made up of 15 amino acids. CDR3 residues: CASSEPGHSNTEAFF. As DNA, the CDR3 is TGTGCCAGCAGTGAACCGGGACACTCGAACACTGAAGCTTTCTTT.

The chain is built from TRBV10-3 and TRBJ2-5; 11 bases line up with TRBD1. With 5 bases clipped from V and 6 bases from J, the junction kept 5 bases outside the gene matches. This CDR3 is built from 14 residues. The germline V gene encodes CDR1 ENHRY and CDR2 SYGVKD. Here the CDR3 reads CAISPGQGAKTQYF. The CDR3 DNA reads TGTGCCATCAGTCCTGGACAGGGGGCGAAGACCCAGTACTTC.

The V call is TRBV5-1, the J call TRBJ1-1, with 7 bases lining up with TRBD1. The CDR3 consists of 17 residues. J lost 2 bases, V lost 2 bases, and 12 bases had no gene match. CDR1 and CDR2 from the germline V gene are SGHRS and YFSETQ. The CDR3 DNA sequence: TGCGCCAGCAGCTTTACAGGGGTAGAGGCTTCAAACACTGAAGCTTTCTTT. Protein product: CASSFTGVEASNTEAFF. Supplemented by reference TRBV5-1 and TRBJ1-1, the full variable domain reads KAGVTQTPRYLIKTRGQQVTLSCSPISGHRSVSWYQQTPGQGLQFLFEYFSETQRNKGNFPGRFSGRQFSNSRSEMNVSTLELGDSALYLCASSFTGVEASNTEAFFGQGTRLTVV.

J is TRBJ2-5 and V is TRBV15; the D is unclear. The germline V gene encodes CDR1 LNHNV and CDR2 YYDKDF (reference sequence). Trimming shortened V by 0 bases and J by 3 bases, and 14 bases separated the two germline ends. The CDR3 consists of 16 residues. The CDR3 protein is CATSRDNLALEETQYF. CDR3 nucleotide sequence: TGTGCCACCAGCAGAGATAATCTGGCCCTGGAAGAGACCCAGTACTTC.

This chain connects TRBV19 to TRBJ1-2, with 7 bases fitting TRBD1. The germline V gene has CDR1 LNHDA and CDR2 SQIVND (reference sequence). This CDR3 contains 15 residues. Trimming cost V 2 bases and J 3 bases; bases outside gene matches: 6. CDR3: CASSISLGQDYGYTF. As DNA, the CDR3 is TGTGCCAGTAGTATAAGCCTCGGACAGGACTATGGCTACACCTTC.

V is TRBV9 and J is TRBJ2-5, with D perhaps TRBD2 (5 bases). The germline V gene encodes CDR1 SGDLS and CDR2 YYNGEE. V shed 3 bases and J shed 2 bases, with 8 bases lying between them. This CDR3 contains 13 residues. In DNA form, the CDR3 reads TGTGCCAGCAGCGCGGACTTACAAGAGACCCAGTACTTC. Protein product: CASSADLQETQYF.

The chain uses TRBV6-6 and TRBJ2-7, with D tentatively TRBD1 (5 bases). Germline lookup yields CDR1 MNHNY and CDR2 SVGAGI (reference sequence). Trimming removed 5 bases from V and 12 bases from J, with 17 bases in between. This CDR3 is 12 amino acids long. DNA of the CDR3: TGTGCCAGCAGTATCGACAGCCTAACTCTGTACTTC. Encoded protein: CASSIDSLTLYF.

V gene TRBV19 combines with J gene TRBJ2-7, with D unclear. The V gene's germline CDR1 is LNHDA and CDR2 SQIVND (reference sequence). The CDR3 spans 13 residues. With 6 bases removed from V and 2 bases from J, the gap between germline ends came to 11 bases. CDR3: CASRGGTAYEQYF. The CDR3, as DNA: TGTGCCAGTAGAGGTGGTACAGCCTACGAGCAGTACTTC.

Points on this clone: The same CDR3 is also encoded by other DNA sequences in this sample. This chain links TRBV7-3 with TRBJ1-6; D is perhaps TRBD1 (5 bases). The V end lost 3 bases, the J end lost 6 bases, and 9 bases lay between the germline ends. CDR1 SGHTA and CDR2 FQGTGA come from the germline V gene. CDR3 length: 14 residues. The CDR3 here is CASSFGQGNSPLHF. The DNA of the CDR3 is TGTGCCAGCAGCTTCGGCCAGGGTAATTCACCCCTCCACTTT.

The chain is built from TRBV7-8 and TRBJ1-3; tentatively, D is TRBD1 (5 bases). Trimming took off 2 bases at V and 1 base at J, with 6 bases between the two ends. This CDR3 region has 14 residues. Germline assignment: CDR1 SGHVS and CDR2 FQNEAQ. The CDR3 DNA sequence: TGTGCCAGCAGCTTAAGGGGTTCTGGAAACACCATATATTTT. It translates to CASSLRGSGNTIYF.

This clone was found a few times. This chain connects TRBV4-1 to TRBJ1-2; tentatively, D is TRBD1 (6 bases). The ends were cut back, 1 base at V and 2 bases at J, with 11 bases in the middle. This CDR3 spans 15 amino acids. Germline assignment: CDR1 MGHRA and CDR2 YSYEKL. The CDR3 sequence: CASSQAPRGNYGYTF. In DNA form, the CDR3 reads TGCGCCAGCAGCCAAGCACCCAGGGGAAACTATGGCTACACCTTC.

On this clone itself: Other DNA sequences of this sample code for an identical CDR3. The chain joins TRBV4-1 to TRBJ2-7; D is unresolved. The CDR3 has 13 residues. Germline V gives CDR1 MGHRA, CDR2 YSYEKL. The V and J ends lost 1 base and 2 bases respectively, with 6 bases between them. The CDR3 coding sequence is TGCGCCAGCAGCCAAGTATCTCCCTACGAGCAGTACTTC. This codes for CASSQVSPYEQYF.

This clone has more than one count but fewer than ten. The chain is built from TRBV6-8 and TRBJ1-4; 8 bases fit TRBD1. J was trimmed by 8 bases and V by 2 bases; bases with no gene match: 7. The CDR3 has 15 amino acids. Germline V lookup: CDR1 MNHGY, CDR2 SAAAGT. CDR3 DNA sequence: TGTGCCAGCAGTTACAAGGACAGGGATCTCGAAAAACTGTTTTTT. Translation: CASSYKDRDLEKLFF.

The V gene is TRBV7-9, the J gene TRBJ1-2; D gene ambiguous. With 8 bases removed from V and 5 bases from J, the gap between germline ends came to 15 bases. The germline V gene encodes CDR1 SEHNR and CDR2 FQNEAQ (reference sequence). The CDR3 length is 13 residues. The CDR3 reads CASENRDPYGYTF. As DNA, the CDR3 is TGTGCCAGCGAAAACCGGGATCCTTATGGCTACACCTTC.

This chain uses TRBV5-1 with TRBJ1-1; 7 bases match TRBD1. Germline CDR1 reads SGHRS; CDR2 reads YFSETQ. The CDR3 is 15 amino acids. Trimming at V came to 4 bases and at J to 0 bases, leaving 6 bases not matched to a gene. The CDR3 DNA sequence: TGCGCCAGCAGCCCGGGACAGATTATGAACACTGAAGCTTTCTTT. Protein product: CASSPGQIMNTEAFF.